Listed below are T cell receptor beta chains from one sample, sequenced in a study of blood T cell repertoires in COVID-19. Using immunoSEQ multiplex PCR, the repertoire was profiled, and TCRdb retains in-frame clones only, with some absent. This sample has roughly 200,000 clones, with about 84% found just once. The sequenced sample consisted of peripheral blood. These receptors originate from a woman older than 75 with COVID-19, enrolled during active disease. CDR3s include the opening cysteine and the closing phenylalanine or tryptophan. The D gene is left open where the match is weak. Some rows have no size entry. The others give once, few or many, or a class for an expanded clone.

D	size	J	V	CDR3	DNA
TRBD1	.	TRBJ1-4	TRBV6-6	CASTATGGKKLFF	TGTGCCAGCACTGCGACAGGGGGCAAAAAACTGTTTTTT
.	.	TRBJ1-3	TRBV2	CASSEVGASAGTIYF	TGTGCCAGCAGCGAGGTGGGTGCCTCCGCTGGCACCATATATTTT
TRBD1	.	TRBJ1-1	TRBV28	CASSLGVRQGAAFF	TGTGCCAGCAGTTTAGGGGTTCGACAGGGGGCGGCTTTCTTT
.	.	TRBJ2-3	TRBV7-3	CASSLTKGDTQYF	TGTGCCAGCAGCTTAACGAAGGGGGATACGCAGTATTTT
.	.	TRBJ1-3	TRBV5-8	CASSLDGDKALVAGNTIYF	TGTGCCAGCAGCTTGGACGGGGACAAGGCACTGGTTGCTGGAAACACCATATATTTT
.	.	TRBJ1-1	TRBV5-1	CASSFGGRTEAFF	TGCGCCAGCAGCTTCGGGGGGAGGACTGAAGCTTTCTTT
.	.	TRBJ2-3	TRBV7-9	CASSLLGRGYTDTQYF	TGTGCCAGCAGCTTGCTGGGCAGGGGCTACACAGATACGCAGTATTTT
.	.	TRBJ2-7	TRBV5-1	CASSPGTDIYEQYF	TGCGCCAGCAGCCCCGGGACTGACATTTACGAGCAGTACTTC
TRBD1	.	TRBJ2-7	TRBV5-1	CASSNRDRGDYEQYF	TGCGCCAGCAGCAACCGGGACAGGGGGGATTACGAGCAGTACTTC
.	.	TRBJ1-5	TRBV18	CASSPEGYSNQPQHF	TGTGCCAGCTCACCAGAGGGATATAGCAATCAGCCCCAGCATTTT
.	.	TRBJ1-1	TRBV5-1	CASSPGQPNTEAFF	TGCGCCAGCAGCCCAGGACAGCCGAACACTGAAGCTTTCTTT
TRBD1	.	TRBJ1-1	TRBV14	CASSQGTGMNTEAFF	TGTGCCAGCAGCCAAGGGACAGGAATGAACACTGAAGCTTTCTTT
.	.	TRBJ1-1	TRBV3-1/TRBV3-2	CASSQGWANTEAFF	TGTGCCAGCAGCCAAGGGTGGGCGAACACTGAAGCTTTCTTT
.	few	TRBJ2-3	TRBV6-1	CASSELGTDTQYF	TGTGCCAGCAGTGAATTAGGCACAGATACGCAGTATTTT
TRBD1	once	TRBJ2-1	TRBV18	CASSPYGQGDEQFF	TGTGCCAGCTCACCTTACGGACAGGGGGATGAGCAGTTCTTC
.	.	TRBJ2-1	TRBV18	CASSPRVREYNEQFF	TGTGCCAGCTCACCACGCGTCAGGGAATACAATGAGCAGTTCTTC
TRBD1	.	TRBJ1-5	TRBV6-6	CASSGEQGAGNQPQHF	TGTGCCAGCAGTGGAGAACAGGGGGCAGGGAATCAGCCCCAGCATTTT